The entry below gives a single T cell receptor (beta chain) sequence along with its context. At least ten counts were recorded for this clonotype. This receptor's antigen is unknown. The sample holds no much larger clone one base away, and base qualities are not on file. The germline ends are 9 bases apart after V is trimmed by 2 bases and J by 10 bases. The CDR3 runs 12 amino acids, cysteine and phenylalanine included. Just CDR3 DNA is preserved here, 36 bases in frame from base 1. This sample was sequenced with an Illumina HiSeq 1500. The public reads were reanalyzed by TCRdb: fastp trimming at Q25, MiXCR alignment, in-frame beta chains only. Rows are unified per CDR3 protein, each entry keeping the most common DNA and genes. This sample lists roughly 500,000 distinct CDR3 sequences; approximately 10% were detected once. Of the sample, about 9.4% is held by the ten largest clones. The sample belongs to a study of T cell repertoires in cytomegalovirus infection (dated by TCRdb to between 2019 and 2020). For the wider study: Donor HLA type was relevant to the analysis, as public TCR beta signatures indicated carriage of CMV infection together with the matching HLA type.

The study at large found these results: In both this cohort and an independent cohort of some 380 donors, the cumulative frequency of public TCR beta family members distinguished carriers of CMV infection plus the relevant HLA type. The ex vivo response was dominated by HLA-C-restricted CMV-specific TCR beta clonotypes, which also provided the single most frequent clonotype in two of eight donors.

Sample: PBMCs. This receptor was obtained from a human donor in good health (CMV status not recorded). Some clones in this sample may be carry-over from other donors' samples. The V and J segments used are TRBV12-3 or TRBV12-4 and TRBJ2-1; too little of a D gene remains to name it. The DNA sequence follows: TGTGCCAGCAGTTTACTGCCCCCAGAGCAGTTCTTC. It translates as CASSLLPPEQFF.